This passage covers 5 T cell receptor beta chains from one sample sequenced in a study of T-cell reconstitution after alpha-beta-depleted transplantation in children. The library targeted TCRbeta and was prepared with unique molecular identifiers. TCRdb reprocessed the PCR reads with MiXCR, giving one entry per CDR3 protein. The repertoire holds approximately 82,000 distinct CDR3 sequences, with around a sixth as singletons. Sequenced material: PBMCs, mostly from graft donor cells, taken 180 days after TCRalphabeta/CD19-depleted stem cell transplant. These receptors came from a male patient aged 2-9 years who had a stem cell transplant for acute lymphoblastic leukemia, so the T cells may come from the graft donor.

This clonotype turned up a few times. V is TRBV20-1 and J is TRBJ2-3; the D gene is possibly TRBD1 (6 bases). From germline, CDR1 is DFQATT and CDR2 SNEGSKA (reference sequence). The V end lost 0 bases, the J end lost 2 bases, and 15 bases lay between the germline ends. The CDR3 runs to 16 residues. The CDR3 coding sequence is TGCAGTGCTAGAGAAGGACAGAGCCTCTACACAGATACGCAGTATTTT. This gives the protein CSAREGQSLYTDTQYF.

The chain employs TRBV29-1 and TRBJ2-1; a possible D gene is TRBD1 (5 bases). CDR3 length: 17 residues. The germline V gene has CDR1 SQVTM and CDR2 ANQGSEA. V dropped 3 bases and J dropped 0 bases, with 18 bases sitting between them. CDR3 residues: CSVEGLRIPSSYNEQFF. CDR3 DNA sequence: TGCAGCGTTGAGGGGCTCCGTATACCGAGCTCCTACAATGAGCAGTTCTTC.

This clonotype was seen a few times. The CDR3 here is CASSPTGDNSPLHF. The DNA for the CDR3 is TGTGCCAGCAGCCCGACGGGCGATAATTCACCCCTCCACTTT. The rearrangement uses TRBV3-1 and TRBJ1-6, with D unclear. This CDR3 region has 14 residues. Germline V gives CDR1 LGHDT, CDR2 YNNKEL (reference sequence). Trimming took off 4 bases at V and 5 bases at J, with 9 bases between the two ends.

This sequence joins TRBV7-2 and TRBJ1-1; D unresolved. Trimming took off 3 bases at V and 0 bases at J, with 17 bases between the two ends. The CDR3 is 17 residues long. CDR1 and CDR2 (germline): SGHTA, FQGNSA. For the CDR3, the DNA is TGTGCCAGCAGCTTGGTAGACCTCCGCCGCATGAACACTGAAGCTTTCTTT. Translation: CASSLVDLRRMNTEAFF.

The rearrangement links TRBV7-9 to TRBJ2-7; TRBD1 aligns across 12 bases. The V gene's germline CDR1 is SEHNR and CDR2 FQNEAQ (reference sequence). This CDR3 spans 15 amino acids. With V trimmed by 5 bases and J by 6 bases, 8 bases remained unmatched. Here the CDR3 reads CASSTTRDRGPEQYF. The CDR3 DNA reads as TGTGCCAGCAGCACAACACGGGACAGGGGGCCCGAGCAGTACTTC.